This T cell receptor beta chain was retrieved from a study of blood T cell repertoires in COVID-19. Residents of 24 US areas, aged about 18 to 95 years, made up the participants. Symptom resolution, clearance, or two negative PCRs marked the recovered donors of Cohort 3. Germline CDR1 LGHNA, CDR2 YSLEER. This CDR3 spans 18 amino acids. After removal of 6 bases from V and 1 base from J, the junction contained 8 bases not matched to a gene. The method was immunoSEQ multiplex PCR; TCRdb's version includes in-frame clones alone and lacks a portion of them. The sample shows 200,000 to 250,000 clones, 85% to 90% of them seen only once.

Sequenced sample: PBMCs or T cells enriched from blood (not recorded which). The clonotype comes from a man under 40 who had recovered from COVID-19. The chain recombines TRBV4-3 with TRBJ2-4, with 14 bases matching TRBD2. CDR3 in amino acids: CASSPGLAGEMAKNIQYF. DNA for the CDR3: TGCGCCAGCAGTCCGGGACTAGCGGGAGAAATGGCCAAAAACATTCAGTACTTC.